This paragraph reports one T cell receptor (beta chain). Its antigen remains undetermined. The record has no base qualities; no much larger clone is one base away. The source of the sample is a study of blood T cell repertoires in COVID-19 (TCRdb year 2020). For the wider study: Collaborator samples came from the United States, Italy and Spain and covered acute and convalescent phases of COVID-19. Subjects who had been exposed to COVID-19, were actively infected with it, or had recovered from it provided the deeply sampled blood TCRbeta repertoires that made up the dataset. Where HLA class I and class II types were available, the types were taken from metadata supplied by the sample provider, not from assay-based typing. Samples came from the ongoing ImmuneRACE study (first 160 participants) plus 1,254 subjects from 6 global collaborators. The prospective study material was composed of cDNA or gDNA derived from T cells, B-cell-depleted T cells, or PBMCs. The sample metadata nearly always contained a de-identified subject ID, COVID-19 status, age in years and sex. The repertoires were released in a freely available public database meant as a resource for research on the immune response to SARS-CoV-2.

The germline ends are 7 bases apart after V is trimmed by 5 bases and J by 2 bases. Counted from cysteine to phenylalanine, this CDR3 has 12 amino acids. Only the CDR3 region is kept as DNA, spanning 36 bases read in frame from base 1. From a lookup of the germline V gene, CDR1 and CDR2 are MNHEY and SVGAGI. Enrolling through a virtual design, the prospective study's participants ranged in age from roughly 18 to 100 years and lived across about two dozen United States geographic areas. Cohort assignment in the prospective study relied on participant-reported clinical history from a screening survey and a study questionnaire. ImmuneRACE Cohort 3 recovered participants were defined by two consecutive negative NP/OP PCR tests, healthcare professional clearance, or symptom resolution. In the prospective study, whole blood, serum and a nasopharyngeal or oropharyngeal swab were collected from each participant by mobile phlebotomists. Additional blood draws and questionnaires over an approximately two-month period could optionally be provided by prospective study participants. Prospective study blood samples were shipped either frozen or at room temperature before DNA extraction.

TCRbeta CDR3 regions were amplified from genomic DNA by means of the immunoSEQ Assay, a bias-controlled multiplex PCR. The original pipeline was this. The number of nucleated cells in each sample was estimated from the amplification of reference gene primers within the assay. To quantify the absolute abundance of each unique TCRbeta CDR3 rearrangement, sequence reads were collapsed and filtered. For each sample, productive Simpson clonality was calculated as the square root of Simpson's diversity index over productive rearrangements. TCRdb holds this immuneACCESS table with in-frame rearrangements only. Some clones are missing; in checked studies, unresolved V genes explain under half, and the rest has no known cause. V and J calls and clone size are copied from that table; D and trimming were computed from the DNA. Recorded for this sample are about 300,000 clones; nearly 90% of them occurred a single time. The ten largest make up less than 6% of the sample.

Points the paper makes about the study in general: Clinical and demographic metadata were provided uncurated, with the amount varying by source and participant.

The TCR was taken from a woman in her twenties or thirties who had recovered from COVID-19. The V and J genes are TRBV6-5 and TRBJ2-7; the D gene lacks a confident call. Sequenced sample: PBMCs or T cells enriched from blood (not recorded which). The DNA reads TGTGCCAGCAGTAGCAGCGCCTACGAGCAGTACTTC. It translates as CASSSSAYEQYF.